The 14 T cell receptor beta chains listed next were all sequenced from one sample in a study of CD8 T cells in ankylosing spondylitis. Via MiXCR, TCRdb re-called the 5' RACE reads, giving one row per CDR3 protein. The sample carries 250,000 to 350,000 distinct CDR3 sequences, roughly 20% recorded once. The sequencing input was blood, either unsorted or a sorted T cell fraction (not recorded which). These receptors all come from a male donor with ankylosing spondylitis or in good health (not recorded which).

This rearrangement joins TRBV6-5 to TRBJ1-3, with 7 nucleotides matching TRBD1. From germline, CDR1 is MNHEY and CDR2 SVGAGI. The CDR3 is made up of 15 amino acids. After removal of 2 bases from V and 3 bases from J, the junction contained 4 bases not matched to a gene. This CDR3 is CASSYTGTDGNTIYF. For the CDR3, the DNA is TGTGCCAGCAGTTACACAGGGACAGATGGAAACACCATATATTTT.

This chain joins TRBV9 and TRBJ2-3, with D possibly matching TRBD2 (5 bases). This CDR3 comprises 14 residues. Germline V CDR1 and CDR2: SGDLS, YYNGEE. V was shortened by 2 bases and J by 2 bases, with 9 bases between the two germline ends. The CDR3 sequence: CASSVGDLTDTQYF. CDR3 in DNA: TGTGCCAGCAGCGTGGGAGACCTCACAGATACGCAGTATTTT.

This clonotype was seen only a few times. V is TRBV6-1 and J is TRBJ2-5; 10 nucleotides agree with TRBD2. Germline V gene data show CDR1 as MNHNS and CDR2 as SASEGT. The CDR3 length is 14 residues. The V gene end was trimmed by 6 bases and the J gene end by 2 bases; junction bases not matched to a gene: 3. The CDR3 protein is CASRGTSVQETQYF. Written as DNA, the CDR3 is TGTGCCAGCAGGGGGACTAGCGTACAAGAGACCCAGTACTTC.

This clonotype was seen a handful of times. V gene TRBV5-6 combines with J gene TRBJ2-4; D call uncertain. Germline CDR1 SGHDT, CDR2 YYEEEE. The CDR3 is 14 residues long. V lost 4 bases, J lost 5 bases, and 13 bases lay in between. CDR3: CASSRTRDQNIQYF. The CDR3 coding sequence is TGTGCCAGCAGCCGGACCCGTGACCAAAACATTCAGTACTTC.

This sequence joins TRBV7-2 and TRBJ1-2; D uncertain. V was pared by 5 bases and J by 6 bases, with 19 bases between. Germline assignment: CDR1 SGHTA and CDR2 FQGNSA. There are 15 residues in the CDR3. CDR3 in DNA: TGTGCCAGCAGCCGCCCCTCGGAGGACGGAAATGGCTACACCTTC. It encodes CASSRPSEDGNGYTF.

CDR3 coding DNA: TGTGCCAGCAGTAGGACCCAGAGCACAGATACGCAGTATTTT. As protein: CASSRTQSTDTQYF. The chain combines TRBV12-3 or TRBV12-4 with TRBJ2-3; no reliable D call. V lost 5 bases and J 0 bases, leaving 9 bases between the germline ends. The CDR3 has 14 residues.

This clonotype occurred many times. V and J are TRBV5-1 and TRBJ2-1; no reliable D call. This CDR3 spans 12 amino acids. Trimming stripped 5 bases from V and 7 bases from J, with 10 bases between. Germline V gene sequence: CDR1 SGHRS, CDR2 YFSETQ. The CDR3 sequence: CASSQDRNEQFF. The CDR3 DNA sequence: TGCGCCAGCAGTCAAGATCGGAATGAGCAGTTCTTC.

The sample holds a few counts of this clonotype. The CDR3 is CASNFRGSTDTQYF. Written as DNA, the CDR3 is TGTGCCAGCAACTTCCGGGGTAGCACAGATACGCAGTATTTT. V gene TRBV7-9 combines with J gene TRBJ2-3; possibly TRBD2 for D (5 bases). This CDR3 spans 14 amino acids. The V and J ends lost 7 bases and 0 bases respectively, with 11 bases between them. Germline CDR1 is SEHNR and CDR2 is FQNEAQ (reference sequence).

The CDR3 reads CASSLAGTAGTDTQYF. In DNA, the CDR3 is TGCGCCAGCAGCTTGGCCGGGACAGCGGGCACAGATACGCAGTATTTT. This rearrangement joins TRBV5-1 to TRBJ2-3, with 7 bases aligning to TRBD1. This CDR3 region has 16 residues. Per the germline V gene, CDR1 is SGHRS and CDR2 is YFSETQ. V was clipped by 0 bases and J by 1 base; unmatched bases: 5.

The chain recombines TRBV9 with TRBJ2-1; 9 positions agree with TRBD1. This CDR3 has 16 residues. Germline V CDR1 and CDR2: SGDLS, YYNGEE. V lost 2 bases, J lost 5 bases, and 8 bases stayed unmatched. The CDR3 DNA is TGTGCCAGCAGCGTCGGAACAGGGGGCGCCGACAATGAGCAGTTCTTC. Encoded protein: CASSVGTGGADNEQFF.

This clonotype was picked up a small number of times. The chain links TRBV12-3 or TRBV12-4 to TRBJ2-7; D unclear. V dropped 1 base and J dropped 4 bases, with 8 bases sitting between them. The CDR3 sequence is 13 residues long. The CDR3 nucleotides are TGTGCCAGCAGTTTAGGGTCGGATTACGAGCAGTACGTC. It is translated as CASSLGSDYEQYV.

The chain has TRBV10-2 and TRBJ2-5; 10 nucleotides line up with TRBD1. J gave up 7 bases and V 6 bases, and 8 bases lay outside the gene matches. Germline CDR1 reads WSHSY; CDR2 reads SAAADI. This CDR3 spans 14 amino acids. The CDR3 loop is CASRAGTGAGTQYF. The CDR3 nucleotides read TGCGCCAGCAGGGCCGGGACAGGGGCCGGGACCCAGTACTTC.

As for this clonotype: This may be a read error: a much more frequent sequence differs by one nucleotide. V gene TRBV29-1 combines with J gene TRBJ2-5; perhaps TRBD1 as D (5 bases). Germline V gene lookup returns CDR1 SQVTM and CDR2 ANQGSEA. CDR3 length: 12 residues. In nucleotides, the CDR3 is TGCAGCGTGGCCCAGGGCCAAGAGGCCCAGTACTTC. Protein product: CSVAQGQEAQYF.

In its sample, this clonotype was seen a few times. The gene calls are TRBV6-1 and TRBJ1-2; 10 nucleotides match TRBD1. Trimming at V came to 8 bases and at J to 4 bases, leaving 4 bases not matched to a gene. CDR3 size: 13 residues. Germline V gene data show CDR1 as MNHNS and CDR2 as SASEGT. The DNA for the CDR3 is TGTGCCAGCGCTGACAGGGGGCCCTATGGCTACACCTTC. As protein: CASADRGPYGYTF.